This entry describes one T cell receptor beta chain. This specimen belongs to a study of blood T cell repertoires in COVID-19. Background on the study: Specimens from acute and convalescent COVID-19 originated in the United States, Italy and Spain.

With 0 bases removed from V and 7 bases from J, the gap between germline ends came to 12 bases. The CDR3 extends over 14 amino acids. Germline CDR1 reads PRHDT; CDR2 reads FYEKMQ (reference sequence). Authors' analysis steps: Researchers report that nucleated cell counts were estimated from reference gene primer amplification. Method: immunoSEQ multiplex PCR; TCRdb's copy keeps in-frame clones and lacks some. V and J calls and clone size come straight from that table; D and trimming were deduced from the DNA. The sample yields 60,000 to 70,000 clones, 76% seen once. The sequence derives from an elderly woman with acute or convalescent COVID-19. The sample comprised peripheral blood. The chain has TRBV13 and TRBJ1-1, with D possibly TRBD1 on 6 matching bases. The CDR3 DNA reads TGTGCCAGCAGCTTAGGGACAGGCCTGGTTGAAGCTTTCTTT. Its translation: CASSLGTGLVEAFF.